Sequencing of this T cell receptor beta chain was carried out in a study of T cell repertoires in cytomegalovirus infection. TCRdb re-derived calls from the reads in MiXCR, one entry per CDR3 protein. The repertoire holds over 200,000 distinct CDR3 sequences, with roughly an eighth as singletons. This clonotype was counted a few times. CDR1 and CDR2 (germline): DFQATT, SNEGSKA (reference sequence). The CDR3 runs 16 residues. V trimming: 6 bases; J trimming: 1 base; junction bases outside the gene matches: 13. This clonotype was sampled from a human donor in good health (CMV status not recorded). Some clones in this sample may be carry-over from other donors' samples. The sequencing sample was made of PBMCs. V is TRBV20-1 and J is TRBJ1-1; TRBD1 aligns across 8 bases. The CDR3 region has the DNA TGCAGTGCAGCTCCAGGGGGCTCGAACAGGAACACTGAAGCTTTCTTT. It specifies CSAAPGGSNRNTEAFF.